This record looks at one T cell receptor beta chain sequence and its context. Data came from immunoSEQ multiplex PCR; TCRdb stores just in-frame clones and leaves some out. In the table there are roughly 500,000 clones, 70% to 80% of which are singletons. CDR3 size: 15 residues. Trimming left V 5 bases short and J 3 bases short, with 16 bases between. Germline CDR1 and CDR2: MDHEN and SYDVKM. This specimen comes from a study of shared clonotypes between healthy human individuals. Sequencing input: PBMCs. The receptor's source is a woman aged 40 to 55 in good health. Some clones in this sample may be carry-over from other donors' samples. V is TRBV28 and J is TRBJ1-2; D ambiguous. For the CDR3, the DNA is TGTGCCAGCAGTCTCCCCAGAAAGGCTGACTATGGCTACACCTTC. Its protein product is CASSLPRKADYGYTF.